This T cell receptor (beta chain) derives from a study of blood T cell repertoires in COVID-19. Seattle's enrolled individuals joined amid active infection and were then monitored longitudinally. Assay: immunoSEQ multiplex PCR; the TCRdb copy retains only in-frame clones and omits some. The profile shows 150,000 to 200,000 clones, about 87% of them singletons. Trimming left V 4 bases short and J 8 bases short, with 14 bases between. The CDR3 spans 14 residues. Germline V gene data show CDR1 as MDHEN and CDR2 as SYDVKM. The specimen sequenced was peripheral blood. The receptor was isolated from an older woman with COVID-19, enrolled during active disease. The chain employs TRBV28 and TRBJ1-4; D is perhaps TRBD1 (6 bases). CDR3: CASSSTGIAEKLFF. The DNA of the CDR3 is TGTGCCAGCAGTTCCACAGGGATAGCAGAAAAACTGTTTTTT.